A selection of T cell receptor beta chains follows, all from one sample in a study of cytomegalovirus exposure and HLA in healthy donors. Clones were sequenced by immunoSEQ multiplex PCR, and TCRdb holds only the in-frame ones, with some missing. Of over 70,000 clones listed, around three quarters are singletons. Input material: PBMCs. These receptors were collected from a woman in her forties or fifties in good health and CMV-seropositive. Both conserved end residues are part of each CDR3.

CDR3aa	v_gene	j_gene
CASSWGGTGAETQYF	TRBV7-2	TRBJ2-5
CASSFLQGVSGYTF	TRBV7-2	TRBJ1-2
CASRAGTSSYEQYF	TRBV2	TRBJ2-7
CATSSYPGQGEFTIYF	TRBV15	TRBJ1-3
CTSSQEYGLLMNTEAFF	TRBV1	TRBJ1-1
CASSPLVGGGYTF	TRBV27	TRBJ1-2
CASSISSGAAYEQYF	TRBV19	TRBJ2-7
CASSPTGGPYEQYF	TRBV7-2	TRBJ2-7
CASSSWEAPGNTIYF	TRBV19	TRBJ1-3
CASSASEGVGHTF	TRBV27	TRBJ1-2
CASSLGQGAGGYTF	TRBV11-2	TRBJ1-2
CATSRDTGQINTEAFF	TRBV5-1	TRBJ1-1
CASSYLLRRRAGELFF	TRBV6-5	TRBJ2-2
CASRREGGTGELFF	TRBV19	TRBJ2-2
CASSQEDRAITEAFF	TRBV4-3	TRBJ1-1
CASSLDVSINTIYF	TRBV7-2	TRBJ1-3
CASSPRNSGHYEQYF	TRBV4-1	TRBJ2-7
CASSSTSGGETQYF	TRBV5-6	TRBJ2-5
CASSERGLYGYTF	TRBV6-1	TRBJ1-2
CASSLVHRRVSTDTQYF	TRBV11-2	TRBJ2-3
CASSTNRGQETQYF	TRBV28	TRBJ2-5
CASSTGSSYNSPLHF	TRBV19	TRBJ1-6